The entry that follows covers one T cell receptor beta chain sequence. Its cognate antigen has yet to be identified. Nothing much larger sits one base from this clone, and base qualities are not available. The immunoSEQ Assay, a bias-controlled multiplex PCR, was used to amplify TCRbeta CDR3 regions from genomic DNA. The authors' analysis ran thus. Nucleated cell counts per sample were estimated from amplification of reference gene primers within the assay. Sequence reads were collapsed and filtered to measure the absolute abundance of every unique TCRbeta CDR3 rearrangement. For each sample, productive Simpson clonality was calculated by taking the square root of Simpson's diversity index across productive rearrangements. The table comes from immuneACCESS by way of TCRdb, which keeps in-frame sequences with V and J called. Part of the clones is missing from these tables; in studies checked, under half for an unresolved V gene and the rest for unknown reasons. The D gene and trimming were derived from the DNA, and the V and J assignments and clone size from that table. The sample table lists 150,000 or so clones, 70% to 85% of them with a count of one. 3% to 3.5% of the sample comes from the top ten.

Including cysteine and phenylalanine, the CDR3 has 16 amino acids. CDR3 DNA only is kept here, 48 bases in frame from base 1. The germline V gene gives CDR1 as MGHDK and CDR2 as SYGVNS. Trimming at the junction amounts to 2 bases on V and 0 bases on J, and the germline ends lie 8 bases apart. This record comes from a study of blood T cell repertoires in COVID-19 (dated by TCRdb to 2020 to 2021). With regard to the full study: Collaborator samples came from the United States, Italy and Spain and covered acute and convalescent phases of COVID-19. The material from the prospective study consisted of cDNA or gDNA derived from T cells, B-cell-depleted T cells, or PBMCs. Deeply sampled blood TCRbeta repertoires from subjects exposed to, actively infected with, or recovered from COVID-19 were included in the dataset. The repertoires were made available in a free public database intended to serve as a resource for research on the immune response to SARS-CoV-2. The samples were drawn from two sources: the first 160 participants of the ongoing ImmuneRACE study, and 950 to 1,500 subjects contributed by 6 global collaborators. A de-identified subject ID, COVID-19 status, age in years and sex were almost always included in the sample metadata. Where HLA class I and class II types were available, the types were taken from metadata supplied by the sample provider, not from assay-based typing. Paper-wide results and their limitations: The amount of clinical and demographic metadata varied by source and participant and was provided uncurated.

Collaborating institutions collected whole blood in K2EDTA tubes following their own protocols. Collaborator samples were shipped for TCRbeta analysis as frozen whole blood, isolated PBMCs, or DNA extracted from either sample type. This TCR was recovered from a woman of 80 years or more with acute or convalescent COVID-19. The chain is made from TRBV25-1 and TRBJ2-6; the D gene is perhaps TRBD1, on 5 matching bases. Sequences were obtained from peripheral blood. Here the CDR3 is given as CASSEQGLSGANVLTF. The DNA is TGTGCCAGCAGTGAACAGGGTCTCTCTGGGGCCAACGTCCTGACTTTC.